What follows are 18 T cell receptor beta chains derived from one specimen sequenced in a study of OX40 agonist ivuxolimab in advanced cancers. Method: immunoSEQ multiplex PCR; TCRdb's copy keeps in-frame clones and lacks some. Here the sample spans tens of thousands of clones, 80% to 95% being singletons. The sequencing here drew on CD4+ or CD8+ T cells sorted from blood, taken in a trial of the OX40 agonist ivuxolimab. The receptors come from an adult with an advanced solid tumor such as melanoma, head and neck, liver or kidney cancer.

This chain uses TRBV19 with TRBJ2-2, with D hard to call. Trimming stripped 7 bases from V and 8 bases from J, with 11 bases between. The CDR3 is made up of 12 amino acids. Looked up from germline, CDR1 is LNHDA and CDR2 is SQIVND (reference sequence). CDR3 in amino acids: CASTTGPGELFF. The CDR3 DNA reads as TGTGCCAGTACTACCGGACCTGGGGAGCTGTTTTTT.

The chain employs TRBV28 and TRBJ2-7, with D unresolved. CDR1 and CDR2 (germline): MDHEN, SYDVKM. With 2 bases removed from V and 4 bases from J, the gap between germline ends came to 9 bases. This CDR3 spans 13 amino acids. CDR3 amino acids: CASSLGAMYEQYF. CDR3 bases: TGTGCCAGCAGTTTAGGCGCAATGTACGAGCAGTACTTC. The variable domain in full, with the rest retrieved from reference TRBV28 and TRBJ2-7, is DVKVTQSSRYLVKRTGEKVFLECVQDMDHENMFWYRQDPGLGLRLIYFSYDVKMKEKGDIPEGYSVSREKKERFSLILESASTNQTSMYLCASSLGAMYEQYFGPGTRLTVT.

The chain is built from TRBV14 and TRBJ2-4; the D gene could be TRBD1 or TRBD2 (5 bases each). The germline gives CDR1 SGHDN, CDR2 FVKESK. The CDR3 totals 14 residues. Between the trimmed V and J ends, which lost 4 bases and 10 bases, there was a span of 17 bases. CDR3 in amino acids: CASSLVERDGIQYF. Here the CDR3 DNA reads TGTGCCAGCAGCCTTGTGGAACGGGACGGGATTCAGTACTTC.

This clone is a singleton in its sample. V usage is TRBV5-6 and J usage is TRBJ2-1; D may match TRBD1 or TRBD2 (6 bases each). Between the trimmed V and J ends, which lost 0 bases and 6 bases, there was a span of 19 bases. CDR1 is SGHDT and CDR2 is YYEEEE in the germline V gene. The CDR3 has 17 amino acids. CDR3 nucleotides: TGTGCCAGCAGCTTGGGGGACTCCCGGGGGCTCGTCAATGAGCAGTTCTTC. It yields the protein CASSLGDSRGLVNEQFF.

The rearrangement uses TRBV27 and TRBJ2-2; 9 nucleotides line up with TRBD2. Germline assignment: CDR1 MNHEY and CDR2 SMNVEV (reference sequence). V gave up 4 bases and J gave up 4 bases; unmatched junction bases: 4. CDR3 length: 15 amino acids. CDR3 coding DNA: TGTGCCAGCAGTTCGATGACTAGCGGCACCGGGGAGCTGTTTTTT. Translation gives CASSSMTSGTGELFF.

The chain combines TRBV4-2 with TRBJ2-7; weak D call: TRBD2 (6 bases). The CDR3 contains 17 residues. Trimming pared 4 bases from V and 4 bases from J, leaving 23 bases between. CDR1 and CDR2 (germline): LGHNA, YNFKEQ. The DNA of the CDR3 is TGTGCCAGCAGCCCGGAGTCCGGTGGGGGGATAAGATACGAGCAGTACTTC. Translated: CASSPESGGGIRYEQYF.

This rearrangement joins TRBV5-4 to TRBJ2-1; TRBD2 aligns across 7 bases. V trimming: 4 bases; J trimming: 1 base; junction bases outside the gene matches: 8. Germline lookup yields CDR1 SGHNT and CDR2 YYREEE (reference sequence). The CDR3 runs 16 residues. The CDR3 bases are TGTGCCAGCAGCCCGGCCGGTAGCGGGTCCTACAATGAGCAGTTCTTC. Translated, it gives CASSPAGSGSYNEQFF.

This chain links TRBV27 with TRBJ1-3, with 9 bases fitting TRBD1. The V gene end was trimmed by 4 bases and the J gene end by 3 bases; junction bases not matched to a gene: 7. CDR3 length: 16 residues. Germline assignment: CDR1 MNHEY and CDR2 SMNVEV (reference sequence). The CDR3 protein is CASSSYTGGSGNTIYF. Written as DNA, the CDR3 is TGTGCCAGCAGTTCCTACACAGGGGGCAGTGGAAACACCATATATTTT.

This clone showed up just once. This chain joins TRBV6-1 and TRBJ1-5; D is unclear. There are 14 residues in the CDR3. Germline CDR1 is MNHNS and CDR2 is SASEGT. Trimming cost V 3 bases and J 0 bases, with 6 bases left between them. CDR3 in DNA: TGTGCCAGCAGTGAGTCGTTTAGCAATCAGCCCCAGCATTTT. Encoded protein: CASSESFSNQPQHF.

The V gene is TRBV9, the J gene TRBJ2-5, with D perhaps TRBD1 (6 bases). V lost 0 bases and J 4 bases, leaving 10 bases between the germline ends. The germline CDR1 and CDR2 sequences are SGDLS and YYNGEE. The CDR3 totals 14 residues. CDR3 protein: CASSVEAGVETQYF. In DNA, the CDR3 is TGTGCCAGCAGCGTAGAGGCAGGGGTAGAGACCCAGTACTTC.

This chain connects TRBV5-4 to TRBJ2-2; tentatively, D is TRBD1 or TRBD2 (5 bases each). Germline V lookup: CDR1 SGHNT, CDR2 YYREEE (reference sequence). Trimming took 4 bases from V and 4 from J, leaving 14 bases between them. The CDR3 loop spans 15 amino acids. CDR3 nucleotide sequence: TGTGCCAGCAGCCCACTAGGGGATGGCACCGGGGAGCTGTTTTTT. It translates to CASSPLGDGTGELFF.

The genes are TRBV11-3 and TRBJ2-1; 9 nucleotides agree with TRBD1. This CDR3 is built from 16 residues. The trim removed 1 base at V and 6 bases at J, leaving 7 bases unmatched. Germline V lookup: CDR1 SGHNT, CDR2 YENEEA. The CDR3 loop reads CASSLVGDRDFNEQFF. CDR3 in DNA: TGTGCCAGCAGCTTAGTGGGGGACAGGGACTTCAATGAGCAGTTCTTC.

This clone has a single count. This CDR3 reads CASSSDRYNEQFF. The CDR3 nucleotides read TGTGCCAGCAGTTCGGACAGGTACAATGAGCAGTTCTTC. This chain links TRBV28 with TRBJ2-1, with 7 positions matching TRBD1. The CDR3 is 13 residues long. V was pared by 4 bases and J by 4 bases, with 1 base of the junction left unmatched. The germline V gene has CDR1 MDHEN and CDR2 SYDVKM.

The CDR3 DNA sequence: TGTGCCAGCAGACCCACAATTTACGAGCAGTACTTC. As protein: CASRPTIYEQYF. The chain combines TRBV6-1 with TRBJ2-7; no clear D gene. The V end was cut by 6 bases, the J end by 4 bases, with 10 bases between. Germline CDR1 and CDR2: MNHNS and SASEGT. The CDR3 is made up of 12 amino acids.

This sequence joins TRBV4-3 and TRBJ2-7; 11 bases align to TRBD2. The V gene's germline CDR1 is LGHNA and CDR2 YSLEER. Unmatched junction bases numbered 5, after V lost 3 bases and J lost 4 bases. The CDR3 spans 15 residues. The chain's CDR3 is CASSHTLAGEYEQYF. The CDR3 DNA is TGCGCCAGCAGCCACACACTAGCGGGAGAGTACGAGCAGTACTTC.

This clone was seen only once. The genes are TRBV27 and TRBJ2-1; TRBD1 matches 7 bases. CDR1 is MNHEY and CDR2 is SMNVEV in the germline V gene (reference sequence). This CDR3 spans 15 amino acids. The V segment lost 6 bases and the J segment 7 bases; nucleotides outside the gene matches: 12. The CDR3 region has the DNA TGTGCCAGCAGCCGTGACAGGGTTCCAGGTAATGAGCAGTTCTTC. Protein: CASSRDRVPGNEQFF.

This chain joins TRBV15 and TRBJ1-4; the match to TRBD1 covers 7 bases. The CDR3 is 15 residues long. Germline V CDR1 and CDR2: LNHNV, YYDKDF (reference sequence). V was pared by 5 bases and J by 0 bases, with 3 bases of the junction left unmatched. The CDR3: CATSGTATTNEKLFF. The CDR3 nucleotides read TGTGCCACCAGCGGGACAGCTACAACTAATGAAAAACTGTTTTTT.

This chain joins TRBV5-1 and TRBJ2-5, with 11 bases matching TRBD2. V lost 4 bases, J lost 5 bases, and 7 bases stayed unmatched. The germline V gene encodes CDR1 SGHRS and CDR2 YFSETQ. The length of the CDR3 is 15 residues. DNA of the CDR3: TGCGCCAGCAGCCCAACTAGCGGGAGTATGGAGACCCAGTACTTC. Amino acids: CASSPTSGSMETQYF.